Sequencing of this T cell receptor (beta chain) was carried out in a study of beta chain features in type 1 diabetes. General observations from the study: Since sequencing was performed on cDNA, cells with high TCR expression could be over-represented.

To note about this clone: The antigen is unknown.

Germline CDR1 reads SGHTA; CDR2 reads FQGNSA. CDR3 length: 15 residues. The V end was cut by 8 bases, the J end by 5 bases, with 21 bases between. Cell sorting via CD45RO/CCR7/CD25/CD127/CD95/CD27 was performed to obtain CD4+ naive, central memory, regulatory and stem cell-like memory cells. Reverse transcription of all isolated RNA meant that expressed TCRB transcripts were sequenced. TCRdb's table, derived via immunoSEQ multiplex PCR, lists solely in-frame clones and lacks some. In the table there are about 320,000 clones, 14% of which are singletons. The genes are TRBV7-2 and TRBJ1-2, with D maybe TRBD1 (5 bases). The receptor was isolated from a man aged 25-45 years in good health. What was sequenced was central memory CD4+ T cells from blood. For the CDR3, the DNA is TGTGCCAGCGAGAAAGAGGGGTCAGGGTCGTATGGCTACACCTTC. Residues: CASEKEGSGSYGYTF.